This section outlines one T cell receptor (beta chain) sequence together with its context. J gave up 8 bases and V 0 bases, and 8 bases lay outside the gene matches. Per germline, CDR1 SGDLS and CDR2 YYNGEE. The CDR3 length is 15 residues. These data originate in a study of T cell changes during pregnancy in multiple sclerosis. Sequencing used immunoSEQ multiplex PCR; TCRdb keeps in-frame clones, though not all of them. The repertoire includes tens of thousands of clones, 91% of them detected once, and approximately 1.5% sits in the top ten. The specimen comprised peripheral blood, sampled in the third trimester of pregnancy. The genes are TRBV9 and TRBJ1-2; TRBD1 agrees at 9 bases. This receptor was taken from a female donor in good health, enrolled as a control in a pregnancy study. The CDR3 here is CASSVEGQGRRGYTF. The CDR3 DNA reads as TGTGCCAGCAGCGTAGAGGGACAGGGTAGGAGAGGCTACACCTTC.